These T cell receptor beta chains were read from a single sample in a study of cytomegalovirus exposure and HLA in healthy donors. Only in-frame clones appear in the TCRdb table, and some are missing; sequencing was by immunoSEQ multiplex PCR. The sample carries about 120,000 clones, under 90% recorded once. Sequencing was carried out using PBMCs. These receptors all stem from a female donor in good health and CMV-seropositive. Each CDR3 is given with its conserved first and last residue. D genes are given only for firm matches. The listing skips clone size in some rows; elsewhere it reads once, few, many or a size class.

>TRBV10-1|TRBD1|TRBJ2-2|few
CASSRTGGAGELFF
TGCGCCAGCAGCCGGACAGGGGGAGCCGGGGAGCTGTTTTTT
>TRBV7-2|NA|TRBJ1-4|NA
CASSLGHGEKLFF
TGTGCCAGCAGCCTCGGTCATGGTGAAAAACTGTTTTTT
>TRBV5-1|NA|TRBJ2-7|NA
CASSSGGGGYEQYF
TGCGCCAGCAGCTCGGGAGGGGGCGGTTACGAGCAGTACTTC
>TRBV6-1|TRBD1|TRBJ1-6|NA
CASLGQGLYNSPLHF
TGTGCCAGCCTAGGACAGGGCCTCTATAATTCACCCCTCCACTTT
>TRBV7-3|NA|TRBJ1-1|NA
CASSLIPGNTEAFF
TGTGCCAGCAGCTTAATTCCCGGGAACACTGAAGCTTTCTTT
>TRBV29-1|NA|TRBJ1-5|NA
CSVRQGDQPQHF
TGCAGCGTTCGACAAGGTGATCAGCCCCAGCATTTT
>TRBV5-6|TRBD2|TRBJ2-1|NA
CASSLGGGGHYNEQFF
TGTGCCAGCAGCTTGGGTGGCGGGGGGCACTACAATGAGCAGTTCTTC
>TRBV6-5|NA|TRBJ2-7|many
CASSPPSGEQYF
TGTGCCAGCAGTCCCCCGAGTGGCGAGCAGTACTTC
>TRBV5-1|NA|TRBJ1-4|NA
CASSFSQPHGGEKLFF
TGCGCCAGCAGCTTTAGTCAGCCCCATGGAGGTGAAAAACTGTTTTTT
>TRBV2|TRBD1|TRBJ1-6|NA
CASSLLKTGGTGSPLHF
TGTGCCAGCAGTTTACTCAAGACAGGGGGCACAGGATCACCCCTCCACTTT
>TRBV19|TRBD1|TRBJ1-5|few
CASSPRDRGQRGNQPQHF
TGTGCCAGTAGTCCCCGGGACAGGGGGCAGAGGGGCAATCAGCCCCAGCATTTT
>TRBV6-1|TRBD1|TRBJ1-2|NA
CASSEAGTGSYGYTF
TGTGCCAGCAGTGAAGCAGGGACAGGCTCCTATGGCTACACCTTC
>TRBV4-3|NA|TRBJ2-7|NA
CASSQATGWAYEQYF
TGCGCCAGCAGCCAAGCAACAGGGTGGGCCTACGAGCAGTACTTC
>TRBV18|NA|TRBJ2-3|NA
CASSPRPGLGTDTQYF
TGTGCCAGCTCACCACGACCGGGACTTGGCACAGATACGCAGTATTTT
>TRBV5-1|TRBD2|TRBJ2-1|NA
CASSFSTSGGLYEQFF
TGCGCCAGCAGCTTCTCAACTAGCGGGGGTTTATATGAGCAGTTCTTC
>TRBV4-3|NA|TRBJ1-4|few
CASSPTATNEKLFF
TGCGCCAGCAGCCCGACAGCAACTAATGAAAAACTGTTTTTT
>TRBV11-2|TRBD1|TRBJ2-5|NA
CASSLGQGQETQYF
TGTGCCAGCAGCTTAGGACAGGGGCAAGAGACCCAGTACTTC
>TRBV5-1|NA|TRBJ2-7|few
CASSPQTEVPSYEQYF
TGCGCCAGCAGCCCGCAGACTGAAGTCCCGTCCTACGAGCAGTACTTC
>TRBV28|NA|TRBJ1-2|NA
CASTGNWAVNGYTF
TGTGCCAGCACCGGGAATTGGGCGGTAAATGGCTACACCTTC
>TRBV19|TRBD1|TRBJ1-1|NA
CASSHLGQATEAFF
TGTGCCAGTAGCCATCTGGGACAGGCCACTGAAGCTTTCTTT
>TRBV7-9|TRBD2|TRBJ2-3|NA
CASSRNSGGSSDTQYF
TGTGCCAGCAGCCGAAATAGCGGGGGATCATCAGATACGCAGTATTTT
>TRBV5-1|TRBD1|TRBJ2-7|NA
CASSPAGTGGTEQYF
TGCGCCAGCAGCCCTGCCGGGACAGGGGGCACCGAGCAGTACTTC
>TRBV7-9|NA|TRBJ2-1|NA
CASSLSGTGNEQFF
TGTGCCAGCAGCTTATCTGGGACTGGCAATGAGCAGTTCTTC
>TRBV4-2|TRBD2|TRBJ2-1|few
CASSQDPSGGSNEQFF
TGTGCCAGCAGCCAAGACCCCAGCGGGGGGAGTAATGAGCAGTTCTTC
>TRBV28|NA|TRBJ1-2|once
CASSLGGSDYGYTF
TGTGCCAGCAGTCTGGGGGGTTCGGACTATGGCTACACCTTC
>TRBV18|NA|TRBJ2-3|NA
CASSPRERTDTQYF
TGTGCCAGCTCACCAAGGGAGCGCACAGATACGCAGTATTTT
>TRBV18|NA|TRBJ2-7|NA
CASSRLYYRAPYEQYF
TGTGCCAGCTCACGCTTATACTACAGGGCCCCCTACGAGCAGTACTTC
>TRBV7-8|TRBD1|TRBJ2-1|NA
CASSTLRGSYNEQFF
TGTGCCAGCAGCACTCTCAGGGGGTCCTACAATGAGCAGTTCTTC
>TRBV18|NA|TRBJ1-1|once
CASSQTANTEAFF
TGTGCCAGCTCTCAGACAGCGAACACTGAAGCTTTCTTT
>TRBV27|NA|TRBJ2-3|NA
CASGFWSLADTQYF
TGTGCCAGCGGATTTTGGTCTCTAGCAGATACGCAGTATTTT
>TRBV2|NA|TRBJ2-2|NA
CASSELTVRGELFF
TGTGCCAGCAGTGAATTGACAGTGCGCGGGGAGCTGTTTTTT
>TRBV9|NA|TRBJ2-4|NA
CASSVGNTGIGNIQYF
TGTGCCAGCAGCGTAGGAAATACGGGGATCGGGAACATTCAGTACTTC
>TRBV10-2|TRBD1|TRBJ1-5|once
CASSGTGNQPQHF
TGCGCCAGCAGTGGGACAGGGAATCAGCCCCAGCATTTT
>TRBV10-2|NA|TRBJ2-1|few
CASSDWSGSTFYNEQFF
TGCGCCAGCAGTGATTGGTCCGGGTCGACCTTCTACAATGAGCAGTTCTTC
>TRBV7-9|NA|TRBJ1-2|NA
CASSLVVEALTDGYTF
TGTGCCAGCAGCTTAGTGGTCGAGGCCCTGACGGATGGCTACACCTTC
>TRBV19|TRBD1|TRBJ1-5|NA
CASSRRAGTESNQPQHF
TGTGCCAGTAGTAGACGAGCCGGGACAGAGAGCAATCAGCCCCAGCATTTT
>TRBV18|NA|TRBJ1-2|NA
CASSPSGGDYGYTF
TGTGCCAGCTCACCATCCGGGGGGGACTATGGCTACACCTTC
>TRBV7-9|TRBD1|TRBJ1-2|NA
CASSLGQGAGYGYTF
TGTGCCAGCAGCTTAGGGCAGGGGGCAGGCTATGGCTACACCTTC
>TRBV7-3|TRBD1|TRBJ2-1|NA
CASSLRQGPYNEQFF
TGTGCCAGCAGCCTAAGACAGGGACCTTACAATGAGCAGTTCTTC
>TRBV7-2|NA|TRBJ2-5|NA
CASSLGRKGQETQYF
TGTGCCAGCAGCTTAGGGCGTAAGGGGCAAGAGACCCAGTACTTC
>TRBV2|TRBD1|TRBJ2-5|NA
CASSGPGTGDGKTQYF
TGTGCCAGCTCTGGTCCCGGGACAGGGGACGGGAAGACCCAGTACTTC
>TRBV7-9|TRBD1|TRBJ2-7|NA
CASSREDRVDEQYF
TGTGCCAGCAGCCGAGAGGACAGGGTAGACGAGCAGTACTTC
>TRBV30|TRBD1|TRBJ1-2|few
CAWSVSGQGAPLTF
TGTGCCTGGAGTGTCTCCGGCCAGGGGGCCCCCTTGACCTTC
>TRBV5-4|TRBD2|TRBJ2-7|once
CASSLRGGSYEQYF
TGTGCCAGCAGCCTCCGGGGGGGCTCCTACGAGCAGTACTTC